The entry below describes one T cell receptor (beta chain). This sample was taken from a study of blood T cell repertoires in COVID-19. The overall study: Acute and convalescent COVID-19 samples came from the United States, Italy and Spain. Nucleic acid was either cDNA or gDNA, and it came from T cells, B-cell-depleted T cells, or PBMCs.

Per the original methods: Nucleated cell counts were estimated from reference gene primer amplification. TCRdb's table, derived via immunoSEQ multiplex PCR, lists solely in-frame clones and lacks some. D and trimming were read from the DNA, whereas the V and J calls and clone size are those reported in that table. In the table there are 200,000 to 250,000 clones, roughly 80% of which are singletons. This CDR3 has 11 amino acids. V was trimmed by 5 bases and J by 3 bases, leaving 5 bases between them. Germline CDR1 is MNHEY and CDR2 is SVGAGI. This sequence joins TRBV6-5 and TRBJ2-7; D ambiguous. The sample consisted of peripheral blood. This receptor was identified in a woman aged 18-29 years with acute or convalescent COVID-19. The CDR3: CASSTNYEQYF. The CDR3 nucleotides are TGTGCCAGCAGTACTAACTACGAGCAGTACTTC.